The 30 T cell receptor beta chains below all came from one sample that was sequenced in a study of blood T cell repertoires in COVID-19. The assay was immunoSEQ multiplex PCR, and TCRdb's table has in-frame clones only and misses some. The data hold 310,000 or so clones, with 87% observed a single time. Sequenced input: PBMCs or T cells enriched from blood (not recorded which). These receptors were obtained from a woman between 18 and 30 years old who had recovered from COVID-19.

This chain links TRBV28 with TRBJ2-7; 9 bases match TRBD1. Germline CDR1 is MDHEN and CDR2 is SYDVKM. The junction had 10 bases not matched to a gene; V was cut back by 5 bases and J by 11 bases. The CDR3 loop spans 13 amino acids. The CDR3 DNA reads as TGTGCCAGCAGTCCAGGACAGGGGCGAAGGAAGTACTTC. This translates into CASSPGQGRRKYF.

V usage is TRBV5-1 and J usage is TRBJ2-7; D gene ambiguous. The CDR3 totals 11 residues. From germline, CDR1 is SGHRS and CDR2 YFSETQ. V was clipped by 4 bases and J by 6 bases, with 8 bases between them. The CDR3 reads CASSANSEQYF. DNA of the CDR3: TGCGCCAGCAGCGCTAACTCCGAGCAGTACTTC. Full variable domain (outside the CDR3, taken from reference TRBV5-1 and TRBJ2-7): KAGVTQTPRYLIKTRGQQVTLSCSPISGHRSVSWYQQTPGQGLQFLFEYFSETQRNKGNFPGRFSGRQFSNSRSEMNVSTLELGDSALYLCASSANSEQYFGPGTRLTVT.

The rearrangement links TRBV10-3 to TRBJ1-5; TRBD1 aligns across 8 bases. In germline, CDR1 is ENHRY, CDR2 SYGVKD. The CDR3 contains 11 residues. V was clipped by 11 bases and J by 5 bases; unmatched bases: 2. The CDR3 DNA sequence: TGTGCCGGACAGGGCCATCAGCCCCAGCATTTT. It specifies CAGQGHQPQHF.

The chain uses TRBV5-1 and TRBJ2-7; the match to TRBD2 covers 13 bases. The germline V gene encodes CDR1 SGHRS and CDR2 YFSETQ. Germline trimming cut 0 bases from V and 2 bases from J; bases unmatched to any gene: 8. The CDR3 length is 18 residues. CDR3 sequence (DNA): TGCGCCAGCAGCTTGGACCCGGTAACTAGCGGGGGGGCCTACGAGCAGTACTTC. This codes for CASSLDPVTSGGAYEQYF.

This clone was observed a single time. The rearrangement links TRBV7-9 to TRBJ2-1; TRBD2 aligns across 12 bases. The CDR3 runs 17 residues. Germline values: CDR1 SEHNR, CDR2 FQNEAQ (reference sequence). The V segment lost 4 bases and the J segment 3 bases; nucleotides outside the gene matches: 7. In DNA, the CDR3 is TGTGCCAGCAGCTCCCCCGGGACTAGCGGGCACTACAATGAGCAGTTCTTC. Its translation is CASSSPGTSGHYNEQFF.

The CDR3 nucleotides are TGTGCCAGCGAGGGAGGGGGGTACGAGCAGTACTTC. The encoded protein is CASEGGGYEQYF. The gene calls are TRBV21-1 and TRBJ2-7; TRBD2 reflects the table's D call only, with no check against the DNA. TRBV21-1 is flagged as a pseudogene. The CDR3 has 12 amino acids.

The rearrangement uses TRBV15 and TRBJ1-6, with TRBD1 matching over 8 bases. CDR3 length equals 17 residues. The germline gives CDR1 LNHNV, CDR2 YYDKDF (reference sequence). The V and J ends lost 1 base and 0 bases, in that order; junction bases with no gene match: 2. The CDR3 coding sequence is TGTGCCACCAGCAGAGGGACAGGGAGCTCCTATAATTCACCCCTCCACTTT. Its translation is CATSRGTGSSYNSPLHF. Together with reference TRBV15 and TRBJ1-6, the CDR3 gives the full variable domain: DAMVIQNPRYQVTQFGKPVTLSCSQTLNHNVMYWYQQKSSQAPKLLFHYYDKDFNNEADTPDNFQSRRPNTSFCFLDIRSPGLGDTAMYLCATSRGTGSSYNSPLHFGNGTRLTVT.

The chain employs TRBV3-1 (or the pseudogene TRBV3-2) and TRBJ1-4, with a weak D call TRBD1 (5 bases). The ends were cut back, 1 base at V and 6 bases at J, with 15 bases in the middle. CDR3 length equals 16 residues. The germline CDR1 and CDR2 sequences are LGHDT and YNNKEL (reference sequence). The CDR3 nucleotides are TGTGCCAGCAGCCAAGTCAGCCCAGGGTGGGATGAAAAACTGTTTTTT. Translated: CASSQVSPGWDEKLFF.

This sequence joins TRBV3-1 (or the pseudogene TRBV3-2) and TRBJ2-1; 8 positions agree with TRBD1. The CDR3 is made up of 15 amino acids. J gave up 5 bases and V 5 bases, and 8 bases lay outside the gene matches. CDR1 is LGHDT and CDR2 is YNNKEL in the germline V gene (reference sequence). CDR3 region: CASSSRQGLDNEQFF. The CDR3 nucleotides are TGTGCCAGCAGCTCCCGACAGGGGTTGGACAATGAGCAGTTCTTC.

The chain carries TRBV7-3 and TRBJ2-1; TRBD2 aligns across 7 bases. The CDR3 loop spans 16 amino acids. J gave up 4 bases and V 0 bases, and 6 bases lay outside the gene matches. Germline values: CDR1 SGHTA, CDR2 FQGTGA. The CDR3 sequence: CASSLTGRTTYNEQFF. As DNA, the CDR3 is TGTGCCAGCAGCTTAACCGGGAGGACTACTTACAATGAGCAGTTCTTC.

V gene TRBV28 combines with J gene TRBJ1-5; no reliable D call. Germline V gene sequence: CDR1 MDHEN, CDR2 SYDVKM. The CDR3 has 12 residues. V lost 5 bases, J lost 6 bases, and 8 bases lay in between. The CDR3 reads CASSIPSQPQHF. CDR3 DNA: TGTGCCAGCAGTATCCCTTCTCAGCCCCAGCATTTT.

The rearrangement uses TRBV4-1 and TRBJ2-1; tentatively, D is TRBD2 (7 bases). CDR3 length: 14 amino acids. Germline V gene lookup returns CDR1 MGHRA and CDR2 YSYEKL. Trimming removed 0 bases from V and 9 bases from J, with 12 bases in between. The chain's CDR3 is CASSQEWGGPEQFF. CDR3 bases: TGCGCCAGCAGCCAAGAATGGGGGGGGCCTGAGCAGTTCTTC.

The chain couples TRBV20-1 to TRBJ2-5, with 7 bases lining up with TRBD2. This CDR3 contains 11 residues. From germline, CDR1 is DFQATT and CDR2 SNEGSKA (reference sequence). V lost 8 bases, J lost 4 bases, and 4 bases stayed unmatched. The CDR3 nucleotides read TGCAGTTCAAGCGGGACAGAGACCCAGTACTTC. This gives the protein CSSSGTETQYF.

The chain couples TRBV14 to TRBJ2-7; tentatively, D is TRBD2 (6 bases). Germline-derived CDR1 and CDR2 are SGHDN and FVKESK. CDR3 length equals 15 residues. Between the trimmed V and J ends, which lost 5 bases and 3 bases, there was a span of 17 bases. CDR3 amino acids: CASSIGAGGFYEQYF. The CDR3 DNA reads as TGTGCCAGCAGCATCGGAGCCGGGGGTTTCTACGAGCAGTACTTC. Full variable domain (remainder filled in from reference TRBV14 and TRBJ2-7): EAGVTQFPSHSVIEKGQTVTLRCDPISGHDNLYWYRRVMGKEIKFLLHFVKESKQDESGMPNNRFLAERTGGTYSTLKVQPAELEDSGVYFCASSIGAGGFYEQYFGPGTRLTVT.

The chain has TRBV6-5 and TRBJ2-7, with 10 bases fitting TRBD2. Per germline, CDR1 MNHEY and CDR2 SVGAGI. The CDR3 loop spans 15 amino acids. The V gene end was trimmed by 6 bases and the J gene end by 2 bases; junction bases not matched to a gene: 7. This CDR3 reads CASSLLAGNTYEQYF. The CDR3 DNA reads TGTGCCAGCAGCCTACTAGCGGGGAACACCTACGAGCAGTACTTC.

This clone showed up just once. This chain links TRBV28 with TRBJ1-5; D may be TRBD1 (6 bases). The ends were cut back, 6 bases at V and 7 bases at J, with 10 bases in the middle. This CDR3 comprises 12 residues. CDR1 and CDR2 from the germline V gene are MDHEN and SYDVKM. The CDR3 region is CASRDSEQPQHF. The CDR3 nucleotides read TGTGCCAGCAGGGACAGTGAGCAGCCCCAGCATTTT.

The genes are TRBV27 and TRBJ1-3; TRBD1 might be the D (6 bases). CDR1 and CDR2 from the germline V gene are MNHEY and SMNVEV (reference sequence). This CDR3 spans 16 amino acids. V was shortened by 2 bases and J by 2 bases, with 13 bases between the two germline ends. In DNA form, the CDR3 reads TGTGCCAGCAGTTTAGGGGGCAGGGAAGCTGGAAACACCATATATTTT. The encoded protein is CASSLGGREAGNTIYF.

V usage is TRBV7-9 and J usage is TRBJ2-3; TRBD1 matches 7 bases. V trimming: 3 bases; J trimming: 7 bases; junction bases outside the gene matches: 7. CDR3 size: 14 residues. The germline V gene encodes CDR1 SEHNR and CDR2 FQNEAQ (reference sequence). The CDR3 sequence: CASSFQTGTNTQYF. The CDR3 DNA reads TGTGCCAGCAGCTTTCAGACAGGGACGAATACGCAGTATTTT.

The chain couples TRBV20-1 to TRBJ2-7, with 16 bases matching TRBD2. With 3 bases clipped from V and 7 bases from J, the junction kept 18 bases outside the gene matches. This CDR3 comprises 19 residues. CDR1 is DFQATT, CDR2 SNEGSKA, per germline (reference sequence). In nucleotides, the CDR3 is TGCAGTGCTAGTACTTGGGGGACTAGCGGGGGGGTACTTTTCGATGAGCAGTACTTC. This gives the protein CSASTWGTSGGVLFDEQYF.

This clone was observed a handful of times. V is TRBV5-4 and J is TRBJ1-2; 7 bases are shared with TRBD1. The CDR3 length is 16 residues. The germline V gene encodes CDR1 SGHNT and CDR2 YYREEE (reference sequence). J was trimmed by 0 bases and V by 7 bases; bases with no gene match: 12. The CDR3 here is CASYQKWQGANYGYTF. CDR3 DNA sequence: TGTGCCAGCTACCAGAAGTGGCAGGGGGCTAACTATGGCTACACCTTC.

The chain recombines TRBV5-1 with TRBJ1-6, with 10 bases fitting TRBD1. From germline, CDR1 is SGHRS and CDR2 YFSETQ. The junction had 5 bases not matched to a gene; V was cut back by 4 bases and J by 7 bases. The CDR3 has 15 residues. The CDR3 region has the DNA TGCGCCAGCAGCATCCGGGACAGGGGCAATTCACCCCTCCACTTT. Encoded protein: CASSIRDRGNSPLHF. Together with reference TRBV5-1 and TRBJ1-6, the CDR3 gives the full variable domain: KAGVTQTPRYLIKTRGQQVTLSCSPISGHRSVSWYQQTPGQGLQFLFEYFSETQRNKGNFPGRFSGRQFSNSRSEMNVSTLELGDSALYLCASSIRDRGNSPLHFGNGTRLTVT.

V usage is TRBV10-1 and J usage is TRBJ2-6; 10 bases are shared with TRBD1. The CDR3 runs 18 residues. The V segment lost 3 bases and the J segment 0 bases; nucleotides outside the gene matches: 5. Germline CDR1 is WNHNN and CDR2 is SYGVQD (reference sequence). The CDR3 loop is CASSEGQGVISGANVLTF. The CDR3, as DNA: TGCGCCAGCAGTGAAGGACAGGGGGTAATCTCTGGGGCCAACGTCCTGACTTTC.

This rearrangement joins TRBV3-1 (or the pseudogene TRBV3-2) to TRBJ1-6; 8 bases map to TRBD1. CDR1 LGHDT and CDR2 YNNKEL come from the germline V gene (reference sequence). The length of the CDR3 is 15 residues. The V segment lost 5 bases and the J segment 8 bases; nucleotides outside the gene matches: 8. CDR3 region: CASSGSTGADSPLHF. Here the CDR3 DNA reads TGTGCCAGCAGCGGCTCGACAGGGGCTGATTCACCCCTCCACTTT.

The V and J genes are TRBV5-6 and TRBJ1-2, with TRBD1 as a possible D gene (5 bases). This CDR3 is built from 14 residues. V was cut by 4 bases and J by 4 bases, with 14 bases left in between. Germline-derived CDR1 and CDR2 are SGHDT and YYEEEE. CDR3 sequence reads: CASSPVPGIYGYTF. As DNA, the CDR3 is TGTGCCAGCAGCCCGGTCCCAGGGATCTATGGCTACACCTTC.

This chain links TRBV25-1 with TRBJ2-7, with a tentative D call TRBD1 (8 bases). CDR1 and CDR2 from the germline V gene are MGHDK and SYGVNS. The CDR3 length is 16 residues. Trimming shortened V by 1 base and J by 0 bases, and 13 bases separated the two germline ends. As DNA, the CDR3 is TGTGCCAGCAGTGAATGGGGGGGGACAGGCTCCTACGAGCAGTACTTC. Protein sequence: CASSEWGGTGSYEQYF.

The sample holds a few counts of this clone. The V call is TRBV18, the J call TRBJ1-6; D uncertain. CDR1 is KGHSH, CDR2 LQKENI, per germline. This CDR3 has 15 residues. Trimming shortened V by 1 base and J by 7 bases, and 11 bases separated the two germline ends. This chain's CDR3 is CASSPQEGLNSPLHF. The CDR3, as DNA: TGTGCCAGCTCACCACAGGAGGGCTTAAATTCACCCCTCCACTTT.

The gene calls are TRBV28 and TRBJ1-2; TRBD1 might be the D (5 bases). Germline CDR1 reads MDHEN; CDR2 reads SYDVKM. The CDR3 is 12 residues long. V was clipped by 4 bases and J by 8 bases, with 11 bases between them. CDR3 DNA: TGTGCCAGCAGTTCGGGACTGCTGGGCTACACCTTC. Protein: CASSSGLLGYTF.

The chain couples TRBV11-2 to TRBJ1-1; D is perhaps TRBD1 (5 bases). This CDR3 contains 11 residues. CDR1 is SGHAT and CDR2 is FQNNGV in the germline V gene. The V and J ends lost 5 bases and 11 bases respectively, with 12 bases between them. The CDR3 reads CASSLGGRAFF. Here the CDR3 DNA reads TGTGCCAGCAGCCTCGGGGGGAGGGCTTTCTTT.

This clone was counted once. The rearrangement joins TRBV25-1 to TRBJ2-7; unclear D gene. V lost 5 bases and J lost 2, with 10 bases in between. The germline V gene encodes CDR1 MGHDK and CDR2 SYGVNS. The CDR3 has 13 residues. CDR3 coding DNA: TGTGCCAGCAGTTCCACAGTAACCTACGAGCAGTACTTC. Its translation is CASSSTVTYEQYF.

This chain uses TRBV6-4 with TRBJ2-1; D possibly corresponds to TRBD1 (6 bases). The CDR3 covers 19 residues. Germline V gene lookup returns CDR1 MRHNA and CDR2 SNTAGT. V lost 6 bases and J lost 5, with 29 bases in between. In nucleotides, the CDR3 is TGTGCCAGCAGCAGAAGTCCCCTCCTTACGGGACAAACACACAATGAGCAGTTCTTC. This gives the protein CASSRSPLLTGQTHNEQFF.